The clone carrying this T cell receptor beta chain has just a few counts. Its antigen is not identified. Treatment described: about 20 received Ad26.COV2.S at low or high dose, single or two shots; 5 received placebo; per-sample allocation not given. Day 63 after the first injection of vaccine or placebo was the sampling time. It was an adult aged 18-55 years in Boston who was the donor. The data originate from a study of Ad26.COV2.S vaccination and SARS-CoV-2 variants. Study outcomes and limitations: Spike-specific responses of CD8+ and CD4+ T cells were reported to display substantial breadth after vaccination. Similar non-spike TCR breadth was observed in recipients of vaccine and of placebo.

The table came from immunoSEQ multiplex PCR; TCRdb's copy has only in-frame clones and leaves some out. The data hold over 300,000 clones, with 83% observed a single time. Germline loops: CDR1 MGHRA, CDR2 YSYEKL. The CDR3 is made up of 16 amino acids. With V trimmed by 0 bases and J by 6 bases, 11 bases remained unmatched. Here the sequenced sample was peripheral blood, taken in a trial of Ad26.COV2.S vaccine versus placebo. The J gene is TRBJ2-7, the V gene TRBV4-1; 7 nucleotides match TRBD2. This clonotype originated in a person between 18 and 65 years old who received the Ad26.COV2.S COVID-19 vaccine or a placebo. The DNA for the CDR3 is TGCGCCAGCAGCCAAGAAGGAACGGGAGGTCTTCCCGAGCAGTACTTC. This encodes CASSQEGTGGLPEQYF.